These 14 T cell receptor beta chains were all obtained from the same sample, sequenced in a study of identifying expanded T cells in peripheral blood. The assay was immunoSEQ multiplex PCR, and TCRdb's table has in-frame clones only and misses some. The repertoire holds tens of thousands of clones, with about 89% as singletons. The sample comprised blood. These receptors all stem from a person aged 18 to 70 in good health.

The gene calls are TRBV6-5 and TRBJ1-1; D might be TRBD1 (6 bases). The CDR3 totals 14 residues. CDR1 is MNHEY, CDR2 SVGAGI, per germline. The V end lost 0 bases, the J end lost 7 bases, and 12 bases lay between the germline ends. CDR3 region: CASSYSLGGLEAFF. CDR3 DNA sequence: TGTGCCAGCAGTTACTCTTTGGGGGGCCTTGAAGCTTTCTTT.

The chain uses TRBV15 and TRBJ1-2, with a tentative D call TRBD1 (5 bases). Germline V gives CDR1 LNHNV, CDR2 YYDKDF (reference sequence). V lost 1 base and J 2 bases, leaving 14 bases between the germline ends. The CDR3 sequence is 16 residues long. The CDR3 region has the DNA TGTGCCACCAGCAGAGTTGAGAGGGCAGGGAACTATGGCTACACCTTC. Translation gives CATSRVERAGNYGYTF.

This chain joins TRBV5-8 and TRBJ1-1, with D tentatively TRBD1 (5 bases). CDR1 SGHTS and CDR2 YDEGEE come from the germline V gene. The germline V and J ends were trimmed by 1 base and 4 bases, with 8 bases remaining between them. The CDR3 sequence is 13 residues long. CDR3 protein: CASSLRRGTEAFF. The CDR3 nucleotides read TGTGCCAGCAGCTTGAGGAGGGGCACTGAAGCTTTCTTT.

V and J are TRBV7-2 and TRBJ2-5; D unclear. Gene TRBJ2-7 matches the end of the DNA better, so the J call may be wrong. The CDR3 covers 11 residues. CDR1 and CDR2 from the germline V gene are SGHTA and FQGNSA. The CDR3 here is CASSLAHEQYF. The CDR3, as DNA: TGTGCCAGCAGCTTAGCCCACGAGCAGTACTTC.

The CDR3, as DNA: TGTGCCAGCAGCCAGACAGTCCACGAGCAGTACTTC. This gives the protein CASSQTVHEQYF. The chain is built from TRBV7-2 and TRBJ2-7, with D possibly matching TRBD1 (5 bases). V dropped 5 bases and J dropped 5 bases, with 10 bases sitting between them. Germline V gene sequence: CDR1 SGHTA, CDR2 FQGNSA. The CDR3 sequence is 12 residues long.

V and J are TRBV5-6 and TRBJ2-7; D is possibly TRBD1 (5 bases). The CDR3 loop spans 15 amino acids. Per the germline V gene, CDR1 is SGHDT and CDR2 is YYEEEE. V was cut by 1 base and J by 0 bases, with 11 bases left in between. Written as DNA, the CDR3 is TGTGCCAGCAGCTTGTTAGGGGCTATCTCCTACGAGCAGTACTTC. Its protein is CASSLLGAISYEQYF.

This sequence joins TRBV4-3 and TRBJ2-7; the D gene is possibly TRBD1 (5 bases). Germline V gene lookup returns CDR1 LGHNA and CDR2 YSLEER. CDR3 length: 15 amino acids. The V and J ends lost 0 bases and 1 base respectively, with 10 bases between them. In DNA form, the CDR3 reads TGCGCCAGCAGCCAAGACAGGGATTGGTCCTACGAGCAGTACTTC. It is translated as CASSQDRDWSYEQYF.

This chain links TRBV25-1 with TRBJ2-1; D might be TRBD2 (6 bases). Germline CDR1 is MGHDK and CDR2 is SYGVNS. The V gene lost 2 bases and the J gene lost 0 bases, with 11 bases spanning the gap. CDR3 length equals 16 residues. This CDR3 reads CASSEGGLSSYNEQFF. CDR3 nucleotide sequence: TGTGCCAGCAGTGAAGGGGGACTGAGCTCCTACAATGAGCAGTTCTTC.

The chain couples TRBV5-5 to TRBJ2-1; 11 nucleotides match TRBD2. The germline V gene has CDR1 SGHKS and CDR2 YYEKEE (reference sequence). CDR3 length: 16 amino acids. V dropped 0 bases and J dropped 9; count of bases not matched to a gene: 8. In nucleotides, the CDR3 is TGTGCCAGCAGCTTGGCCGTTAGCGGGAGGGCGAGTGAGCAGTTCTTC. Amino acids: CASSLAVSGRASEQFF.

This rearrangement joins TRBV18 to TRBJ2-4; tentatively, D is TRBD1 (6 bases). Germline V gene data show CDR1 as KGHSH and CDR2 as LQKENI. V was trimmed by 4 bases and J by 2 bases, leaving 15 bases between them. CDR3 length equals 16 residues. This CDR3 is CASSLSGTSPKNIQYF. In DNA, the CDR3 is TGTGCCAGCTCACTTTCCGGGACAAGCCCCAAAAACATTCAGTACTTC.

The chain carries TRBV7-2 and TRBJ2-2; D is tentatively TRBD1 or TRBD2 (5 bases each). There are 15 residues in the CDR3. CDR1 is SGHTA and CDR2 is FQGNSA in the germline V gene. Trimming removed 5 bases from V and 4 bases from J, with 14 bases in between. This chain's CDR3 is CASSGRWGSTGELFF. CDR3 DNA: TGTGCCAGCAGCGGCCGTTGGGGGAGCACCGGGGAGCTGTTTTTT. The whole variable domain, remainder taken from reference TRBV7-2 and TRBJ2-2, is GAGVSQSPSNKVTEKGKDVELRCDPISGHTALYWYRQSLGQGLEFLIYFQGNSAPDKSGLPSDRFSAERTGGSVSTLTIQRTQQEDSAVYLCASSGRWGSTGELFFGEGSRLTVL.

The CDR3 DNA reads as TGCGCCAGCAGCTTGGGGTGGACAGGGAAGGGCGAAGAGACCCAGTACTTC. This codes for CASSLGWTGKGEETQYF. V is TRBV5-1 and J is TRBJ2-5, with TRBD1 matching 8 bases. J was trimmed by 3 bases and V by 0 bases; bases with no gene match: 10. The germline V gene has CDR1 SGHRS and CDR2 YFSETQ. The CDR3 is 17 residues long.

The J gene is TRBJ1-1, the V gene TRBV19, with a weak D call TRBD1 (6 bases). The CDR3 is made up of 14 amino acids. The germline V gene encodes CDR1 LNHDA and CDR2 SQIVND (reference sequence). V gave up 7 bases and J gave up 3 bases, with 15 bases separating them. The CDR3, as DNA: TGTGCCAGTAACACAGGGAAGAGTTACACTGAAGCTTTCTTT. Its protein product is CASNTGKSYTEAFF.

This rearrangement joins TRBV4-3 to TRBJ1-1; D not certain. The germline CDR1 and CDR2 sequences are LGHNA and YSLEER. The ends were cut back, 5 bases at V and 5 bases at J, with 12 bases in the middle. There are 13 residues in the CDR3. The CDR3 protein is CASSLAGKTEAFF. The DNA of the CDR3 is TGCGCCAGCAGCTTAGCAGGAAAGACTGAAGCTTTCTTT.